The 6 T cell receptor beta chains reported below all come from one sample, sequenced in a study of shared clonotypes between healthy human individuals. TCRdb's table, derived via immunoSEQ multiplex PCR, lists solely in-frame clones and lacks some. The table includes around 600,000 clones, around 97% detected once. Input material: naive CD4+ T cells sorted from blood. Subset denoted: CD45RA+ positively selected. These receptor sequences come from a woman between 25 and 40 years old in good health.

This chain uses TRBV19 with TRBJ2-3; 9 bases align to TRBD2. Germline V gives CDR1 LNHDA, CDR2 SQIVND (reference sequence). V dropped 6 bases and J dropped 5; count of bases not matched to a gene: 9. The CDR3 consists of 15 residues. The CDR3 DNA is TGTGCCAGTAGGAGGCGGGAGGGCCCCAGAGATACGCAGTATTTT. Protein product: CASRRREGPRDTQYF.

The rearrangement links TRBV19 to TRBJ2-7; a weak D match, TRBD1 (5 bases). CDR1 is LNHDA, CDR2 SQIVND, per germline (reference sequence). Between the trimmed V and J ends, which lost 7 bases and 4 bases, there was a span of 14 bases. The CDR3 spans 13 residues. This CDR3 is CASKKTASYEQYF. The CDR3 DNA sequence: TGTGCCAGTAAGAAGACAGCATCTTACGAGCAGTACTTC.

The chain's CDR3 is CASRMGLGNTIYF. Here the CDR3 DNA reads TGTGCCAGCAGGATGGGACTTGGAAACACCATATATTTT. The chain links TRBV2 to TRBJ1-3; tentative D call: TRBD1 (5 bases). The germline V gene has CDR1 SNHLY and CDR2 FYNNEI. This CDR3 has 13 amino acids. V was cut by 6 bases and J by 3 bases, with 9 bases left in between.

This chain connects TRBV28 to TRBJ1-5; D perhaps matches TRBD1 (5 bases). Looked up from germline, CDR1 is MDHEN and CDR2 is SYDVKM. Trimming cost V 3 bases and J 4 bases, with 25 bases left between them. This CDR3 spans 19 amino acids. The CDR3 loop is CASSFIAGSGPLANQPQHF. As DNA, the CDR3 is TGTGCCAGCAGTTTTATCGCAGGGAGTGGGCCTCTTGCAAATCAGCCCCAGCATTTT.

This clone was detected once. This chain joins TRBV19 and TRBJ2-7; 7 bases line up with TRBD1. The CDR3 is 17 residues long. Germline trimming cut 1 base from V and 1 base from J; bases unmatched to any gene: 10. From germline, CDR1 is LNHDA and CDR2 SQIVND (reference sequence). Written as DNA, the CDR3 is TGTGCCAGTAGTATAGGGCCCAGGGGGACCCCGTCCTACGAGCAGTACTTC. Translating it yields CASSIGPRGTPSYEQYF.

This clone has a single count. The V call is TRBV5-1, the J call TRBJ2-2, with D maybe TRBD2 (6 bases). Deletions cut 1 base from V and 2 bases from J, with 9 bases between. Germline V gives CDR1 SGHRS, CDR2 YFSETQ. The CDR3 runs 15 residues. CDR3 in amino acids: CASSLSGENTGELFF. The CDR3, as DNA: TGCGCCAGCAGCTTGTCGGGAGAAAACACCGGGGAGCTGTTTTTT.